This T cell receptor (beta chain) emerged from a study of shared clonotypes between healthy human individuals (dated by TCRdb to the early 2020s). Regarding the research as a whole: The cohort comprised a couple of women and three men aged 18 to 49 years. Per donor, three plates each were used for CD4 naive and CD4 memory, two for CD8 naive, and one for CD8 memory. Blood TCR repertoires of a handful of healthy adults were deeply sequenced to estimate repertoire size and the extent of clonotype sharing between individuals. To increase sequencing depth and limit assay-specific biases, different laboratories used diverse techniques to prepare libraries and sequence TCR repertoires. Between about 0.9 and 8.9 billion PBMCs per donor were obtained by leukapheresis. Broader findings and caveats from the paper: Approximately 5% of naive CD4, roughly 3.5% of naive CD8, about 2.1% of memory CD4, and over 0.35% of memory CD8 clonotypes were shared across a few donors. Estimated clonotype richness was generally larger for naive than for memory subsets. Sampling was limited to blood, and TCR repertoires in tissue likely differ from TCR repertoires in blood. Compared with non-shared clonotypes, clonotypes shared by all four sorted-subset donors had higher generation probabilities. Because the study included only a small number of donors, the genetic and exposure-history diversity represented was limited. Even with the large sequencing depth, rarefaction of the sorted-subset datasets indicated that sequencing was incomplete. Based on pairwise subsampling, the degree of clonotype sharing among donors was expected to be affected by sequencing depth.

The donors were healthy, HIV-negative adults who had no recently reported acute infections or vaccinations. Only Caucasian adults living in Nashville, Tennessee, USA were represented among the donors. Magnetic negative selection was used to enrich CD4+ T cells, after which naive cells were positively selected on CD45RA and the negative fraction became the memory subset. Blood was obtained by leukapheresis, after which PBMCs were separated by Ficoll-Histopaque density gradient centrifugation and cryopreserved in liquid nitrogen vapor phase. Analytical flow cytometry was used to check the purity and quantity of every magnetically sorted T cell population. From each sorted fraction, genomic DNA was isolated and quantified by UV absorbance on a Nanodrop 2000c. Using the deep immunoSEQ assay, multiplex PCR amplified TCR CDR3 regions from genomic DNA. For each cell subset, the extracted genomic DNA was distributed evenly across all wells of several immunoSEQ 96-well plates, and each plate served as one replicate. Each replicate PCR for sorted subsets received approximately 200 ng genomic DNA, equal to some 32,000 T cell genomes. Purified libraries were measured with a Qubit 3.0 fluorometer, size-checked on a Bioanalyzer 2100, and measured again with the KAPA Library Quantification kit. Each immunoSEQ 96-well plate was sequenced on its own single-read 150-cycle Illumina NextSeq 550 flow cell. Per the authors' processing: Because only junctional sequences without quality scores were contained in the immunoSEQ output, filtering matching that applied to full-length reads could not be performed. To assign V/J genes and CDR3, sequences were annotated against IMGT germline references using PyIR, a Python wrapper for IgBLAST v1.9. Reads were removed for weak V/J assignments (E-value above 1e-6), missing CDR3, stop codons, out-of-frame junctions, or ambiguous translated residues. V3J clonotypes were defined as sequences sharing an identical inferred V gene, J gene, and CDR3 amino acid sequence. Percentage overlap between repertoires was computed as shared unique clonotypes divided by the size of the smaller repertoire. Richness of each repertoire was evaluated using RTK rarefaction, the Chao1 estimator, and Recon v2.1 estimates of unobserved clonotypes. OLGA was used to compute generation probabilities for all TCRbeta clonotypes that the gDNA method yielded from a handful of donors. TCRdb took this table from immuneACCESS and kept in-frame rearrangements with V and J called. Such tables lack part of the clones; where checked against another copy, unresolved V genes explain under half of the gap, and the rest is unexplained. V and J calls and clone size are copied from that table; D and trimming were computed from the DNA. The sample profile shows fewer than 2.5 million clones; 80% to 95% of them were found once. 0.36% of the sample belongs to the ten largest clones.

The germline V gene yields SGHRS for CDR1 and YFSETQ for CDR2. From its cysteine to its phenylalanine, the CDR3 spans 15 amino acids. This entry keeps only the CDR3 DNA: 45 bases, framed from base 1. Between the V and J ends, shortened by 0 bases and 4 bases respectively, the junction contains 11 bases. This clone came up once. Its antigen is not yet known. Per-base qualities were not stored, and no clone one base away is much larger. The receptor was isolated from a young man in good health. Some clones in this sample may be carry-over from other donors' samples. Recombination linked TRBV5-1 to TRBJ1-5, and perhaps TRBD1 as D gene, on 5 matching bases. The sequencing input was naive CD4+ T cells from PBMCs. The label giving this sample's cell subset or site can be read as: CD45RA+ positively selected. The CDR3 protein sequence reads: CASSLEGVRNQPQHF. The sequenced DNA is TGCGCCAGCAGCTTGGAAGGGGTTCGGAATCAGCCCCAGCATTTT.